The sequence of this TCR beta chain was determined in a study of blood T cell repertoires in COVID-19. Across the whole study: Specimens from acute and convalescent COVID-19 originated in the United States, Italy and Spain. T cells, B-cell-depleted T cells, or PBMCs supplied cDNA or gDNA.

In the authors' workflow: For nucleated cells, counts were estimated from reference gene primer amplification. Sequencing used immunoSEQ multiplex PCR; TCRdb keeps in-frame clones, though not all of them. That table furnishes V, J and clone size, whereas the DNA furnished D and trimming. Among over 25,000 clones listed, approximately 81% were seen once. The V end lost 6 bases, the J end lost 4 bases, and 11 bases lay between the germline ends. The CDR3 runs to 13 residues. Looked up from germline, CDR1 is KGHSH and CDR2 is LQKENI. What was sequenced was peripheral blood. The TCR comes from a man of 80 years or more with active COVID-19. This chain connects TRBV18 to TRBJ2-3; D remains unclear. For the CDR3, the DNA is TGTGCCAGCTCCCAGGTTTCTGCAGATACGCAGTATTTT. Translated, it gives CASSQVSADTQYF.